This T cell receptor beta chain was sequenced for a study of T cells after yellow fever vaccination (dated by TCRdb to about 2019). About the investigation overall: Libraries from fractions with low cell numbers were prepared with the SMART-Seq v4 Ultra Low Input RNA kit. To track T-cell clones before and after primary and booster YFV17D yellow fever vaccination, bulk TCR alpha and beta repertoires were sequenced longitudinally. Two healthy male donors, one aged 18 to 30 and one aged 30 to 40 years, were included in the cohort. Blood was drawn at multiple timepoints before and after primary and secondary immunization, with bulk PBMC replicates and cell subsets isolated. What the work shows at the level of the full study, not this receptor alone: Most clones expanded after primary vaccination (around 97% of CD4 and approximately 86% of CD8) were re-detected after the booster, suggesting that broad memory maintenance occurred. The secondary T-cell response was found to be weaker but faster than the primary response, with a peak reached on day 5 rather than on day 15. A small share of clonotypes occurred in both CD4 and CD8 compartments, likely arising from convergent recombination. Because only two donors were included in the study, the extent to which the findings can be generalized is limited. Computational filtering was required because FACS-sorted repertoires could contain abundant contaminating clonotypes from the bulk population.

The germline ends are 12 bases apart after V is trimmed by 5 bases and J by 7 bases. Taken from the germline V gene, the CDR1 and CDR2 loops are SGHTA and FQGTGA. The CDR3 runs 13 residues from the cysteine to the phenylalanine. Left in the record is the CDR3 DNA by itself, 39 bases read in frame from the first base. In its sample, this clonotype was seen many times. This receptor's antigen is unknown. No much larger clone is present one base from it, and per-base qualities are unavailable. TCR cDNA was made using 5'RACE template switching, a step that added a universal primer site and unique molecular identifiers. Priming for cDNA synthesis came from both the TCR alpha and TCR beta constant segments. Libraries were amplified in two PCR steps, with sample barcodes and sequencing adapters added in the second step. Libraries were sequenced on Illumina HiSeq 2500 (2x100 bp) or NovaSeq (2x150 bp). Per the authors' processing: MIGEC handled demultiplexing of reads and collapsing into UMI consensus sequences, while MiXCR performed V(D)J alignment. Vaccine-responding clonotypes were defined with edgeR using replicate PBMC samples, requiring FDR below 0.01 and a log2 fold change above 5 up to day 15. Bulk clonotypes were assigned CD4 or CD8 identity according to which sequenced CD4 or CD8 repertoire held them at higher abundance. TCRdb trimmed the raw reads at Q25, called clones with MiXCR and kept productive beta chains. Each record represents a unique CDR3 protein, reported with the most common genes and DNA among its rows. The authors' filters were not applied to this entry. The sample contains 620,000 or so distinct CDR3 sequences, 17% of them found a single time. The ten largest clones represent roughly 17% of the sample.

The meaning of the sample's treatment or condition label: live attenuated yellow fever vaccine strain. At each blood-draw timepoint, two biological replicates of bulk PBMCs were collected. PBMCs were isolated from peripheral blood using a standard Ficoll-Paque protocol. RNA was extracted with TriZol from bulk PBMCs, CD4 and CD8 fractions, and dextramer-positive and dextramer-negative fractions. The sequence was collected from a man aged 18 to 30 who received the YFV17D yellow fever vaccine. This sample comprised PBMCs, obtained more than 4 days after the first yellow fever vaccination. The V and J genes are TRBV7-3 and TRBJ1-5; TRBD1 is perhaps the D gene, given 5 matching bases. The CDR3 here reads CASSPGHGQPQHF. The nucleotide sequence is given as TGTGCCAGCAGCCCCGGACATGGCCAGCCCCAGCATTTT.